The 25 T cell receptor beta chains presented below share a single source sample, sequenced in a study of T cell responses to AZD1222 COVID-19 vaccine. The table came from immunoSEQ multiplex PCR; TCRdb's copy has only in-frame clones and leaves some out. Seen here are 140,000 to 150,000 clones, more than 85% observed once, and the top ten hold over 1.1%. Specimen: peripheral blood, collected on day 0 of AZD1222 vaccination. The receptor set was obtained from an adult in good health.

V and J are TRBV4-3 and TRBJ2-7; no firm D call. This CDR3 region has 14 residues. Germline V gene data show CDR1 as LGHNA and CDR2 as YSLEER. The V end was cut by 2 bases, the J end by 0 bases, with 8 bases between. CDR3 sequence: CASSQRHYSYEQYF. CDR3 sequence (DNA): TGCGCCAGCAGCCAAAGGCACTACTCCTACGAGCAGTACTTC.

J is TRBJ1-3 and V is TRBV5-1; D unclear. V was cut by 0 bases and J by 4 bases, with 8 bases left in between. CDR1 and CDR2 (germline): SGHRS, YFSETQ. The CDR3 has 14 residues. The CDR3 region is CASSLASTGNTIYF. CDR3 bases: TGCGCCAGCAGCTTGGCCAGTACCGGAAACACCATATATTTT.

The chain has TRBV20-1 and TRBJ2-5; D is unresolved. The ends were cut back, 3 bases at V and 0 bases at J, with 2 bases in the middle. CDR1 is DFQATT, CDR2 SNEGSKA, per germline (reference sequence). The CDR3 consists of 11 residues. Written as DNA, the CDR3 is TGCAGTGCTAGTAACCAAGAGACCCAGTACTTC. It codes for CSASNQETQYF.

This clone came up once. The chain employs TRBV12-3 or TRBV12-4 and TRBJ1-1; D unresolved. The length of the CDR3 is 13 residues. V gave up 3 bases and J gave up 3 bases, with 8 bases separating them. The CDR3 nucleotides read TGTGCCAGCAGTTTGAAGGGATACACTGAAGCTTTCTTT. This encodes CASSLKGYTEAFF.

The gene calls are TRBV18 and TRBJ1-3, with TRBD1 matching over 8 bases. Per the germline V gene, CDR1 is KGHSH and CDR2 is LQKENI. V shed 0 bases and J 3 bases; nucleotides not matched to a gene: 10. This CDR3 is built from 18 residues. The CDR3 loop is CASSPPVGQGRRGNTIYF. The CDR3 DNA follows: TGTGCCAGCTCACCACCGGTTGGACAGGGACGACGTGGAAACACCATATATTTT.

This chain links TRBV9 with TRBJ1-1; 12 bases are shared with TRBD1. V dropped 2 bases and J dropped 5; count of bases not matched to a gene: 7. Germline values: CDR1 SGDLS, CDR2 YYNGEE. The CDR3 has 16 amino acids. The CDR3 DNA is TGTGCCAGCAGCGTGGGGACAGGGGGCGTGGAAACTGAAGCTTTCTTT. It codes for CASSVGTGGVETEAFF.

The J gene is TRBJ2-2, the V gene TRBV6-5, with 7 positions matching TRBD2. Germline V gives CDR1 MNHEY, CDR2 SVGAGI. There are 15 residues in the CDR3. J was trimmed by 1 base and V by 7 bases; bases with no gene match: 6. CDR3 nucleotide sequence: TGTGCCAGCACGCGCAGCGGGGTGAACACCGGGGAGCTGTTTTTT. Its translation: CASTRSGVNTGELFF.

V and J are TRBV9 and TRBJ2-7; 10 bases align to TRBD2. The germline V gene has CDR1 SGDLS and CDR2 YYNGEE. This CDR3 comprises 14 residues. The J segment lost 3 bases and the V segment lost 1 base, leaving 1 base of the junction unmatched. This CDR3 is CASSVTSGNYEQYF. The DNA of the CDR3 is TGTGCCAGCAGCGTAACTAGCGGGAACTACGAGCAGTACTTC.

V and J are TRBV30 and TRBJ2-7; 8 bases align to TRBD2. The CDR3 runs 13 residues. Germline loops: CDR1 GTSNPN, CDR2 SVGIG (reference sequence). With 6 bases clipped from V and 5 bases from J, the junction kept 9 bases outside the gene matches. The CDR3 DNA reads TGTGCCTGCTCCGGGACTAGAGGCGACGAGCAGTACTTC. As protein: CACSGTRGDEQYF.

CDR3 in DNA: TGTGCCTGGAGTAGGATGGCGAACACCGGGGAGCTGTTTTTT. Encoded protein: CAWSRMANTGELFF. J is TRBJ2-2 and V is TRBV30; D is ambiguous. With 2 bases removed from V and 0 bases from J, the gap between germline ends came to 7 bases. This CDR3 region has 14 residues. The germline V gene encodes CDR1 GTSNPN and CDR2 SVGIG (reference sequence).

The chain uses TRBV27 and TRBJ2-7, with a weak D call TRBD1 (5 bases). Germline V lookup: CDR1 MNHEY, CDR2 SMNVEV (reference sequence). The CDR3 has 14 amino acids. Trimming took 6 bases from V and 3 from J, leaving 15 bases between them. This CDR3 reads CASSRQPSNYEQYF. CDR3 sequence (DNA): TGTGCCAGCAGCAGACAGCCCTCTAACTACGAGCAGTACTTC.

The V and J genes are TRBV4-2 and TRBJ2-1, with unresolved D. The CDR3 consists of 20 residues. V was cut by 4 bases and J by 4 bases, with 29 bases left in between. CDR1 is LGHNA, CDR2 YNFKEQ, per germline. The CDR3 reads CASSPTQAVFGNDDYNEQFF. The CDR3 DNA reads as TGTGCCAGCAGCCCAACCCAGGCTGTCTTTGGGAACGACGATTACAATGAGCAGTTCTTC.

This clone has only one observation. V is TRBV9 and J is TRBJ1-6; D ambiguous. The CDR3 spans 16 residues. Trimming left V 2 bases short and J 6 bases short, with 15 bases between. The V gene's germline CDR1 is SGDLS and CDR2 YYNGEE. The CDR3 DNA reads TGTGCCAGCAGCGTGGCTCCCAACAGCGGTAATTCACCCCTCCACTTT. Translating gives CASSVAPNSGNSPLHF.

The CDR3 region has the DNA TGTGCCAGCAGGCCTGGAGGGGGGCTATACGAGCAGTACTTC. This gives the protein CASRPGGGLYEQYF. The chain has TRBV11-3 and TRBJ2-7; TRBD1 or TRBD2 may be the D gene (6 bases each). Trimming removed 6 bases at V and 4 bases at J, with 16 bases between. The germline gives CDR1 SGHNT, CDR2 YENEEA. The CDR3 loop spans 14 amino acids. Combining the CDR3 with reference TRBV11-3 and TRBJ2-7 gives the whole variable domain EAGVVQSPRYKIIEKKQPVAFWCNPISGHNTLYWYLQNLGQGPELLIRYENEEAVDDSQLPKDRFSAERLKGVDSTLKIQPAELGDSAVYLCASRPGGGLYEQYFGPGTRLTVT.

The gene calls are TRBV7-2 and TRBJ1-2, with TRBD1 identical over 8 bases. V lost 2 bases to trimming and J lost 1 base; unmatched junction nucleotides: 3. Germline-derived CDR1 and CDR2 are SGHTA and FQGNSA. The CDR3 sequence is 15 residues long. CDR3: CASSLTGGYNYGYTF. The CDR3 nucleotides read TGTGCCAGCAGCTTAACAGGGGGGTATAACTATGGCTACACCTTC.

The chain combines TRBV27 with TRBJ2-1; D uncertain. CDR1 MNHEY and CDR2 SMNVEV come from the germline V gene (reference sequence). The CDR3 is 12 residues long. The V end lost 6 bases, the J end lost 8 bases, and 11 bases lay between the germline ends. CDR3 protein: CASRRSGDEQFF. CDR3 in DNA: TGTGCCAGCAGACGCTCCGGTGATGAGCAGTTCTTC.

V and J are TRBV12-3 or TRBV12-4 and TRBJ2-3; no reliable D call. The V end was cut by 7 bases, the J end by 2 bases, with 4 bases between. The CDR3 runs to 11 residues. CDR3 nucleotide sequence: TGTGCCAGCAAGAACACAGATACGCAGTATTTT. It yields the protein CASKNTDTQYF.

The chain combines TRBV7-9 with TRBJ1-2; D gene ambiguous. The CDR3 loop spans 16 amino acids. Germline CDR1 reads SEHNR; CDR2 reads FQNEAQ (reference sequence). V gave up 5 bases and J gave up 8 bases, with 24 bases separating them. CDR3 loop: CASSQSWQSLREGYTF. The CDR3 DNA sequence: TGTGCCAGCAGCCAATCGTGGCAGTCCCTAAGGGAGGGCTACACCTTC. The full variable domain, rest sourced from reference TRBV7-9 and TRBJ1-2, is DTGVSQNPRHKITKRGQNVTFRCDPISEHNRLYWYRQTLGQGPEFLTYFQNEAQLEKSRLLSDRFSAERPKGSFSTLEIQRTEQGDSAMYLCASSQSWQSLREGYTFGSGTRLTVV.

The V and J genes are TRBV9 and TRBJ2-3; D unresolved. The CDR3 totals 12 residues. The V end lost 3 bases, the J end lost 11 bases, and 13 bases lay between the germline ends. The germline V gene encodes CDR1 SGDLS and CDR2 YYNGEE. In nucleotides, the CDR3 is TGTGCCAGCAGCGGCTTGGGTTCCGTGCAGTATTTT. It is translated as CASSGLGSVQYF.

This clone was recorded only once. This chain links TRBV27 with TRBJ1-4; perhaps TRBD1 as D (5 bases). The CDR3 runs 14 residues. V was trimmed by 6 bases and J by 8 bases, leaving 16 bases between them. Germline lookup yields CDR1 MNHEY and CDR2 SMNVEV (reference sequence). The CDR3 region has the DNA TGTGCCAGCAGCGCGGAAGGGGCAGGGGAAAAACTGTTTTTT. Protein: CASSAEGAGEKLFF.

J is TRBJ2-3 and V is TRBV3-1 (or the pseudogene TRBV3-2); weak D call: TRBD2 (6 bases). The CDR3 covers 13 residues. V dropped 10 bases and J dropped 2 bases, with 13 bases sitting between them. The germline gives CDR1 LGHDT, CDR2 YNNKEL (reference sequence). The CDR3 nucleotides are TGTGCCATCCGTGGGGGGTCCACAGATACGCAGTATTTT. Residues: CAIRGGSTDTQYF.

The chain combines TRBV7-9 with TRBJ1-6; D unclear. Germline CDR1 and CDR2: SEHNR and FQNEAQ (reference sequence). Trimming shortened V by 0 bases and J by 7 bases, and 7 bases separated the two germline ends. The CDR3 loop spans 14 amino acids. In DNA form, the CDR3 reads TGTGCCAGCAGCTTAGCAAGTTCGAATTCACCCCTCCACTTT. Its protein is CASSLASSNSPLHF.

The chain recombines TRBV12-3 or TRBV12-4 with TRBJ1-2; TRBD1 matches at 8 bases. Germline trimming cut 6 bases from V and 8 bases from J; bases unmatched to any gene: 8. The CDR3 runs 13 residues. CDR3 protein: CASSRDRGRGYTF. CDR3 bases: TGTGCCAGCAGCCGTGACAGGGGTAGAGGCTACACCTTC.

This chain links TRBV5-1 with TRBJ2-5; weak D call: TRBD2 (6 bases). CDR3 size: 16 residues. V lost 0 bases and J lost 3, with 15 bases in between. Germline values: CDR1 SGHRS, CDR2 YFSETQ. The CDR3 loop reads CASSLALRGGKETQYF. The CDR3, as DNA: TGCGCCAGCAGCTTGGCCTTGCGGGGCGGGAAAGAGACCCAGTACTTC.

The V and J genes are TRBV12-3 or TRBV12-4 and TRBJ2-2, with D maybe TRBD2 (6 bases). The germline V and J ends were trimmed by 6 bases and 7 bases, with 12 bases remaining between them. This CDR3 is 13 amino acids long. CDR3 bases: TGTGCCAGCAGCCTTGAGGGAGGCGGGGAGCTGTTTTTT. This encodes CASSLEGGGELFF.